This T cell receptor beta chain derives from a study of response to subunit inactivated influenza vaccine. Notes on the study in general: Seasonal influenza vaccination, on each occasion, was suggested by the authors to recruit few new T cells.

TCRdb re-called the RT-PCR reads with MiXCR, one entry per CDR3 protein. Counted here are about 500,000 distinct CDR3 sequences, 10% to 15% occurring once; the ten biggest clones make up roughly 14%. With respect to this clonotype: The antigen is undetermined.

The CDR3 covers 16 residues. Germline values: CDR1 SGHAT, CDR2 FQNNGV. V lost 5 bases, J lost 3 bases, and 20 bases lay in between. The material sequenced was PBMCs from blood, taken roughly 47 days after vaccination. This chain joins TRBV11-2 and TRBJ2-7; the D gene is possibly TRBD1 (6 bases). This sequence was found in a man aged 50-59 years who received an inactivated influenza vaccine. The CDR3, as DNA: TGTGCCAGCAGCCCGGTCCCCGGGACAAGGGTCTACGAGCAGTACTTC. This sequence encodes CASSPVPGTRVYEQYF.